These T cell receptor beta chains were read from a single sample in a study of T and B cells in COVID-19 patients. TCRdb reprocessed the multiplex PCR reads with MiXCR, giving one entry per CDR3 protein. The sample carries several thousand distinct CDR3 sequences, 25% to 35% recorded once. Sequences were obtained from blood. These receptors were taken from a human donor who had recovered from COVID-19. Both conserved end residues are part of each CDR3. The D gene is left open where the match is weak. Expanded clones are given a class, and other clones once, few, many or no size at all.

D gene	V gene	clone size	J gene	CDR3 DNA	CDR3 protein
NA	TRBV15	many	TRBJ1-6	TGTGCCACCAGCAGAGATAGAGAGGGGTTCTCACCCCTCCACTTT	CATSRDREGFSPLHF
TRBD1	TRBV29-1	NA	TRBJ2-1	TGCAGCGTTGAAGGGACAGGTGATTACAATGAGCAGTTCTTC	CSVEGTGDYNEQFF
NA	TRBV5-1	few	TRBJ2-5	TGCGCCAGCAGTCCAATGGCCAGCCAGGGAGAGACCCAGTACTTC	CASSPMASQGETQYF
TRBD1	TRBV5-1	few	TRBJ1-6	TGCGCCAGCAGCTTGGCGACAGGGGTACCGTCACCCCTCCACTTT	CASSLATGVPSPLHF
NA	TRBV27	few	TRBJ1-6	TGTGCCAGCAAGTTTAGCTCCTATAATTCACCCCTCCACTTT	CASKFSSYNSPLHF
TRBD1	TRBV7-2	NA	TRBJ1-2	TGTGCCAGCAGCCCCGTGACAGGGATACCCTATGGCTACACCTTC	CASSPVTGIPYGYTF
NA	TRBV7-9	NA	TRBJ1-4	TGTGCCAGCAGCTTGAGGCGGGGTGAAAAACTGTTTTTT	CASSLRRGEKLFF
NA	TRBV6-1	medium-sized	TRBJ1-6	TGTGCCAGCAGTGCTGGGGCCCATAATTCACCCCTCCACTTT	CASSAGAHNSPLHF
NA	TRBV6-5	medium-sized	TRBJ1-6	TGTGCCAGCAAAGGTGGTAACCTTGGAGAAAGTTCACCCCTCCACTTT	CASKGGNLGESSPLHF
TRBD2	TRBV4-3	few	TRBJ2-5	TGCGCCAGCAGCCAAGATGGGCTAGCGGAAGAGACCCAGTACTTC	CASSQDGLAEETQYF
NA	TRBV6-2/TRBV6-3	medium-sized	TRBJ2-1	TGTGCCAGCAGTTACGTCCAGGGTAGGTCCTACAATGAGCAGTTCTTC	CASSYVQGRSYNEQFF
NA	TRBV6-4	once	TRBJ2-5	TGTGCCAGCAGTGAGACAGCAGGCGGGACCCAGTACTTC	CASSETAGGTQYF
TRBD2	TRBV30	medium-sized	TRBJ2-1	TGTGCCTGGAGGTTGGGGGGGGTGAATGAGCAGTTCTTC	CAWRLGGVNEQFF
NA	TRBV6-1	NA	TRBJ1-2	TGTGCCACCGCGGAACAGGGACGTCATGGCTACACCTTC	CATAEQGRHGYTF
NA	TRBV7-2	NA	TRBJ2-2	TGTGCCAGCAGCTTGAGCGTGGGGACCGGGGAGCTGTTTTTT	CASSLSVGTGELFF
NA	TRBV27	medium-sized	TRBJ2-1	TGTGCCAGCAGAGGAACAGGCTCCTACAATGAGCAGTTCTTC	CASRGTGSYNEQFF
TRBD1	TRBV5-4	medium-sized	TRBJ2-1	TGTGCCAGCAGCTTGAGGGACAGTTACAATGAGCAGTTCTTC	CASSLRDSYNEQFF
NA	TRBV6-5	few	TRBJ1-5	TGTGCCAGCAGCTGGGGACGGGATAGCAATCAGCCCCAGCATTTT	CASSWGRDSNQPQHF
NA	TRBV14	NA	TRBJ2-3	TGTGCCAGCAGCCGCGGTCCCGGGACATTCAGCACAGATACGCAGTATTTT	CASSRGPGTFSTDTQYF
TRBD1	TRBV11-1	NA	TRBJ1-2	TGTGCCAGCAGCGCCAACAGGGGAGGTAACTATGGCTACACCTTC	CASSANRGGNYGYTF
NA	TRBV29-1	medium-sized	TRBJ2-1	TGCAGCGTTGAAGATTGGGCGGGCAGGGGGGATGAGCAGTTCTTC	CSVEDWAGRGDEQFF
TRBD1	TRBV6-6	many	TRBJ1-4	TGTGCCAGCAGCCAGAGTCCCGGGACAGGGAATGAAAAACTGTTTTTT	CASSQSPGTGNEKLFF
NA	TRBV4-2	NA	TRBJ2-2	TGTGCCAGCAGCCAACGTAGCGGAAACACCGGGGAGCTGTTTTTT	CASSQRSGNTGELFF
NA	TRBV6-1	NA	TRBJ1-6	TGTGCCAGCAGTGTTCCTATCGCCTCCTATAATTCACCCCTCCACTTT	CASSVPIASYNSPLHF
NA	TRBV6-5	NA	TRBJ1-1	TGTGCCAGCACCGAGCGGGAGAACACTGAAGCTTTCTTT	CASTERENTEAFF
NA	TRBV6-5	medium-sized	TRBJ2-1	TGTGCCAGCAGTTACTCGAGTGGGAATGAGCAGTTCTTC	CASSYSSGNEQFF
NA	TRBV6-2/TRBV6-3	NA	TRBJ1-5	TGTGCCAGCTCTAAGGGGAGTCAACAGCCCCAGCATTTT	CASSKGSQQPQHF
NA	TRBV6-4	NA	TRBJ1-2	TGTGCCAGCAGTGAGACGGGAGGGGCGAGGGGCTACACCTTC	CASSETGGARGYTF
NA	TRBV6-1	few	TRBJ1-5	TGTGCCAGCAGTCAACAGATCTTGAGCAATCAGCCCCAGCATTTT	CASSQQILSNQPQHF
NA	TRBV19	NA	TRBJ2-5	TGTGCCACCTCACAGGACTTCCAAGAGACCCAGTACTTC	CATSQDFQETQYF
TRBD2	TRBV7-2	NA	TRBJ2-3	TGTGCCAGCAGCCTGAGGTCTAGCGGGGGAAACACAGATACGCAGTATTTT	CASSLRSSGGNTDTQYF
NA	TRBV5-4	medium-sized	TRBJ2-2	TGTGCCAGCAGCTTGGTGGGCTCCGGGGAGCTGTTTTTT	CASSLVGSGELFF
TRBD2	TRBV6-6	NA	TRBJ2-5	TGTGCCAGCAGTCGTGGACTAGCGGGGACCACTAGGGGGGAGACCCAGTACTTC	CASSRGLAGTTRGETQYF
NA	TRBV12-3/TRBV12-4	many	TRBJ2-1	TGTGCCAGCAGCAAGACAGGTCTCAAGCGCCTATACAATGAGCAGTTCTTC	CASSKTGLKRLYNEQFF
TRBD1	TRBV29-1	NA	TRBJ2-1	TGCAGCGTTGCCGGGACAGGTGATTACAATGAGCAGTTCTTC	CSVAGTGDYNEQFF
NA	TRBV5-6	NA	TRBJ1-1	TGTGTCAGCCCCACTGAAGCTTTCTTT	CVSPTEAFF
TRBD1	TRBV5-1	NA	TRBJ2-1	TGCGCCAGCAGCCGCGACAGGGGCAACGGGTACAATGAGCAGTTCTTC	CASSRDRGNGYNEQFF
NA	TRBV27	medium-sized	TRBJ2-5	TGTGCCAGCAGTTTCTTGGCTAGCTCGTGGGAAGAGACCCAGTACTTC	CASSFLASSWEETQYF
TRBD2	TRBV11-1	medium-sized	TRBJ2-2	TGTGCCAGCAGCGGGACTAGCAAGGTAGCCGGGGAGCTGTTTTTT	CASSGTSKVAGELFF
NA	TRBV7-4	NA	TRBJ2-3	TGTGCCAGCAGCTCGGAAACGCAGTATTTT	CASSSETQYF
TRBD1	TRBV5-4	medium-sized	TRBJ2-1	TGTGCCAGCACCGGAATGGACAGGGGGGCCTACAATGAGCAGTTCTTC	CASTGMDRGAYNEQFF
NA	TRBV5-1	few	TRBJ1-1	TGCGCCACCCGAAAAACCAGGGACACTGAAGCTTTCTTT	CATRKTRDTEAFF
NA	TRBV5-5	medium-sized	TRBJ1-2	TGTGCCAGCAGCTTGACACAGTCTAACTATGGCTACACCTTC	CASSLTQSNYGYTF
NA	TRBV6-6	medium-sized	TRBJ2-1	TGTGCCAGCAGTTACACACAGGGCAACAATGAGCAGTTCTTC	CASSYTQGNNEQFF
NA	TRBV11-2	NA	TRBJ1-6	TGTGCCAGCAGCTTAGAGGGATCACCCCTCCACTTT	CASSLEGSPLHF
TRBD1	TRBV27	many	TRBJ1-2	TGTGCCAGCAGTGGACAGGGGGCGCATCGATGGTATGGCTACACCTTC	CASSGQGAHRWYGYTF
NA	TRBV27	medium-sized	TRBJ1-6	TGTGCCAGCAGTTTAGTACAGCTCAATTCACCCCTCCACTTT	CASSLVQLNSPLHF
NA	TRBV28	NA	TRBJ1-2	TGTGCCAGCAGTTTGCTGACTACTACCCCTCATAACTATGGCTACACCTTC	CASSLLTTTPHNYGYTF
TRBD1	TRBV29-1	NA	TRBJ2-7	TGCAGCGTGGACCAGACAGGGGACGTTGGGGAGCAGTACTTC	CSVDQTGDVGEQYF
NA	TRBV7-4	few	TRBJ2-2	TGTGCCAGCAGCCACCCTCTTACGGACAGCAACACCGGGGAGCTGTTTTTT	CASSHPLTDSNTGELFF
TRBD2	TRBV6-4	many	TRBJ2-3	TGTGCCAGCAGTCTAGCGGGGGGGCAAGATACGCAGTATTTT	CASSLAGGQDTQYF
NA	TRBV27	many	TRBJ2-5	TGTGCCAGCAGTTCCTGGGACCTTGGTTCCGAAGAGACCCAGTACTTC	CASSSWDLGSEETQYF
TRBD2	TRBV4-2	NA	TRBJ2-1	TGTGCCAGCAGCCAAGCAGAGACTAGCGGGGGGGTAGAGCAGTTCTTC	CASSQAETSGGVEQFF
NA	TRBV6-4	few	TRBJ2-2	TGTGCCAGCAGTAGGATGAACACCGGGGAGCTGTTTTTT	CASSRMNTGELFF
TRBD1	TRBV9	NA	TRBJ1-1	TGTGCCAGCAGCTTCCCCAGGGGGGAATTCGAGACTGAAGCTTTCTTT	CASSFPRGEFETEAFF